The 3 T cell receptor beta chains in this list originate from one sample, sequenced in a study of blood T cell repertoires in COVID-19. Measured with immunoSEQ multiplex PCR; TCRdb has only the in-frame clones, and not every one. The data show about 160,000 clones, approximately 90% seen once. Material: peripheral blood. These receptors all stem from a man aged 18 to 29 with COVID-19, enrolled during active disease.

The rearrangement uses TRBV3-1 (or the pseudogene TRBV3-2) and TRBJ1-2; D is undetermined. Trimming pared 0 bases from V and 7 bases from J, leaving 9 bases between. Germline CDR1 reads LGHDT; CDR2 reads YNNKEL (reference sequence). This CDR3 is 13 amino acids long. CDR3 sequence reads: CASSQDLGSGYTF. The CDR3 DNA follows: TGTGCCAGCAGCCAAGATCTGGGCTCTGGCTACACCTTC.

The chain uses TRBV5-4 and TRBJ1-6; a possible D gene is TRBD1 (6 bases). The CDR3 covers 16 residues. Germline lookup yields CDR1 SGHNT and CDR2 YYREEE (reference sequence). V was shortened by 5 bases and J by 4 bases, with 16 bases between the two germline ends. CDR3: CASSSRGGIYNSPLHF. CDR3 in DNA: TGTGCCAGCAGTTCCAGGGGAGGGATTTATAATTCACCCCTCCACTTT.

The rearrangement links TRBV28 to TRBJ2-1, with a possible D match to TRBD2 (6 bases). This CDR3 is built from 15 residues. Germline loops: CDR1 MDHEN, CDR2 SYDVKM. The V end was cut by 11 bases, the J end by 4 bases, with 21 bases between. Here the CDR3 reads CALGGGERQYNEQFF. CDR3 sequence (DNA): TGTGCCCTCGGGGGTGGAGAGCGACAATACAATGAGCAGTTCTTC.